This T cell receptor (beta chain) appears in the sequencing data of a study of T cells in Graves' hyperthyroidism and ophthalmopathy. Study-wide points: From stable hyperthyroidism, ophthalmopathy was set apart by a 13 V-J model.

A note on this clonotype: Its antigen remains unidentified.

Researchers amplified the TCR beta CDR3 regions from RNA transcripts. During a first-round RT-PCR of the TCR CDR3, the HTBI primer set was used. TCRdb reanalysed the multiplex PCR reads using MiXCR and keeps one entry per CDR3 protein. In the table there are around 60,000 distinct CDR3 sequences, approximately 50% of which are singletons. The CDR3 has 14 amino acids. CDR1 is MNHEY, CDR2 SMNVEV, per germline (reference sequence). Trimming cost V 0 bases and J 2 bases, with 7 bases left between them. The rearrangement joins TRBV27 to TRBJ1-1; D not resolved. This TCR was sampled from a woman in her twenties or thirties with Graves' ophthalmopathy. Sequencing was performed on blood. CDR3 residues: CASSLSPGNTEAFF. CDR3 bases: TGTGCCAGCAGTTTATCTCCTGGAAACACTGAAGCTTTCTTT.